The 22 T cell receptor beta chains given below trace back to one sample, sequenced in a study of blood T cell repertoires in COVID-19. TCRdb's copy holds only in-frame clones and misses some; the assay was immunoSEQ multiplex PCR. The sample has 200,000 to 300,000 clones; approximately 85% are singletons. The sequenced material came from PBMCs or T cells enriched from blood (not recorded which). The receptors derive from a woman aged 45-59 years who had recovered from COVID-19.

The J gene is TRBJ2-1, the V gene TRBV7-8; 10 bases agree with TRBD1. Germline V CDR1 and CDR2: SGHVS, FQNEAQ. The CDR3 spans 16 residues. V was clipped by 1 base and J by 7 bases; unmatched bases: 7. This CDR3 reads CASSLVRTGGRNEQFF. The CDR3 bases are TGTGCCAGCAGCTTAGTTAGGACAGGGGGAAGGAATGAGCAGTTCTTC.

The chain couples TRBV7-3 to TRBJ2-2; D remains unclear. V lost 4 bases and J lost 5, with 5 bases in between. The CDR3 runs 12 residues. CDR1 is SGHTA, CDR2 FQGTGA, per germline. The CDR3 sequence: CASSSYTGELFF. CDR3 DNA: TGTGCCAGCAGCTCGTATACCGGGGAGCTGTTTTTT.

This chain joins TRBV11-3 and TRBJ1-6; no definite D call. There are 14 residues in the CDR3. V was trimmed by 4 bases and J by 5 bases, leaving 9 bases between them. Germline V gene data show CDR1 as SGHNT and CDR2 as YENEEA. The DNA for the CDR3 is TGTGCCAGCAGCTCACTTCCTGATAATTCACCCCTCCACTTT. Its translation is CASSSLPDNSPLHF.

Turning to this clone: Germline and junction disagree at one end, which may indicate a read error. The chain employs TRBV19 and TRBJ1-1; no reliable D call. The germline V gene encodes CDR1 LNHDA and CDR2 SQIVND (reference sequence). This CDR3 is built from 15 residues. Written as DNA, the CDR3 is TGTGCCAGTAGGATAGGAGGTTTGTCGAACACTGAAGCTTTCTTT. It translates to CASRIGGLSNTEAFF.

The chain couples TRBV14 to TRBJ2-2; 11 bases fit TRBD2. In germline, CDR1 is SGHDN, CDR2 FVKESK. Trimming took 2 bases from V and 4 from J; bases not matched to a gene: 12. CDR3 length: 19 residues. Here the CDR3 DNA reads TGTGCCAGCAGCCAACCTAAAACTAGCGGGAGTTTCGGCACCGGGGAGCTGTTTTTT. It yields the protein CASSQPKTSGSFGTGELFF. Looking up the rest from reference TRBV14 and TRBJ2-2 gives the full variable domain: EAGVTQFPSHSVIEKGQTVTLRCDPISGHDNLYWYRRVMGKEIKFLLHFVKESKQDESGMPNNRFLAERTGGTYSTLKVQPAELEDSGVYFCASSQPKTSGSFGTGELFFGEGSRLTVL.

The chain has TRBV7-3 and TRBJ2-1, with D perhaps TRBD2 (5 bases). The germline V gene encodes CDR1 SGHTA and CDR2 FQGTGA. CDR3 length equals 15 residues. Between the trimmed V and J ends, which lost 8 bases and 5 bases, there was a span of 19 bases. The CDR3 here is CASGSPQGRNNEQFF. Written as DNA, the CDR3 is TGTGCCAGCGGATCACCCCAAGGGAGAAACAATGAGCAGTTCTTC.

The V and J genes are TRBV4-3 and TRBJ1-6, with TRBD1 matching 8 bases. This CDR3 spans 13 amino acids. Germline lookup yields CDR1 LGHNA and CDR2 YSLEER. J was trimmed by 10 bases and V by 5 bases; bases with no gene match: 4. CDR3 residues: CASSDRGGSPLHF. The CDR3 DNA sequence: TGCGCCAGCAGCGACAGGGGCGGATCACCCCTCCACTTT.

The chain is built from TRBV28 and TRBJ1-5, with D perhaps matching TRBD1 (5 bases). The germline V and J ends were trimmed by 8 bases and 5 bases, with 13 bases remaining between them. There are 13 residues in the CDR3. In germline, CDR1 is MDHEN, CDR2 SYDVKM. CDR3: CASASGNYQPQHF. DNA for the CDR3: TGTGCCAGCGCCTCAGGGAACTATCAGCCCCAGCATTTT.

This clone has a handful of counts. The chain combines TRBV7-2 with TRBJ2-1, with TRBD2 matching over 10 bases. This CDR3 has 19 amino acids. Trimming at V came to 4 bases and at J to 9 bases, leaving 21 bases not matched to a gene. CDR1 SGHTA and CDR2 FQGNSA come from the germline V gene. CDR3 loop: CASSSNRIAGGHLIPEQFF. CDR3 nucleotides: TGTGCCAGCAGCTCCAACCGAATAGCGGGGGGACACTTGATCCCTGAGCAGTTCTTC.

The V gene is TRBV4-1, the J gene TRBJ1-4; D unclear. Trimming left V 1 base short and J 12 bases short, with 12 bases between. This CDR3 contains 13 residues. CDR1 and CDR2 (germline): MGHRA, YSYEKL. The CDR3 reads CASSQVGGRELFF. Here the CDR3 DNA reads TGCGCCAGCAGCCAAGTGGGAGGGCGCGAACTGTTTTTT.

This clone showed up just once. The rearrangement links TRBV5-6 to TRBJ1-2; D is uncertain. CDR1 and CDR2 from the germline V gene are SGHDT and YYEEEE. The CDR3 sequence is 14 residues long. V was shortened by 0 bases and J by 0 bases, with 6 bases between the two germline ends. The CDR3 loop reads CASSLGGPNYGYTF. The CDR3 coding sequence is TGTGCCAGCAGCTTGGGCGGCCCTAACTATGGCTACACCTTC.

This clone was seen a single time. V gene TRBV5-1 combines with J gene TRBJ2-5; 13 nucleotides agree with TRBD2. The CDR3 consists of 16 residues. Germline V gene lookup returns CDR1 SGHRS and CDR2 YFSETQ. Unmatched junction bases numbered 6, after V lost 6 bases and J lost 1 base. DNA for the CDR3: TGCGCCAGCAACCCGACTAGCGGGGGGCCCCAAGAGACCCAGTACTTC. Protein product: CASNPTSGGPQETQYF.

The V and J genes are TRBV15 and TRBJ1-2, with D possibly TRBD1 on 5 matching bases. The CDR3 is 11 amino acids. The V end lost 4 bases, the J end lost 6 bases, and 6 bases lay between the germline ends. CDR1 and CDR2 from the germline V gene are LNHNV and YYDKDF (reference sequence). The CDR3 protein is CATSKGHGYTF. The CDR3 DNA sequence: TGTGCCACCAGCAAGGGGCATGGCTACACCTTC.

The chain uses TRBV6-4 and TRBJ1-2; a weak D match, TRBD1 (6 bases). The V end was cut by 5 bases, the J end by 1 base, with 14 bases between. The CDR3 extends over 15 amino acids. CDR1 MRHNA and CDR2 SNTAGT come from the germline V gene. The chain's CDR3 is CASSFRDRSNYGYTF. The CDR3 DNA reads TGTGCCAGCAGTTTCCGTGACAGGAGTAACTATGGCTACACCTTC.

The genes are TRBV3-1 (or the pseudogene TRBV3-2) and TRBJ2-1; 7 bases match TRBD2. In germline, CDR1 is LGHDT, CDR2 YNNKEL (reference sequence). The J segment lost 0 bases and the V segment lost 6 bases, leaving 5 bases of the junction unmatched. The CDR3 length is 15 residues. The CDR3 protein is CASRQRGSSYNEQFF. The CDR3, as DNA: TGTGCCAGCAGGCAGCGGGGCAGCTCCTACAATGAGCAGTTCTTC.

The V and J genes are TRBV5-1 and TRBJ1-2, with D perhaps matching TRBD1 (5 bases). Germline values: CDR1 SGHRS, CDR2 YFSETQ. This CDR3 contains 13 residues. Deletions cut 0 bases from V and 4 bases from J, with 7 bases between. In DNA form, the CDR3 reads TGCGCCAGCAGCTTGGGGACACCCTATGGCTACACCTTC. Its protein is CASSLGTPYGYTF.

DNA for the CDR3: TGTGCCAGCAGTCCCTACGCCCCGGGGACCCAGTACTTC. Amino acids: CASSPYAPGTQYF. The genes are TRBV27 and TRBJ2-5; D unresolved. Germline-derived CDR1 and CDR2 are MNHEY and SMNVEV (reference sequence). With 5 bases removed from V and 7 bases from J, the gap between germline ends came to 14 bases. This CDR3 region has 13 residues.

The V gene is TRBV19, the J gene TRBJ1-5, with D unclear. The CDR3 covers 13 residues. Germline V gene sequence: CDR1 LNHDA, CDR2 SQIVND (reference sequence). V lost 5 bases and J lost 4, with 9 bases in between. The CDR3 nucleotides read TGTGCCAGTAGTGGCCGGGAGAATCAGCCCCAGCATTTT. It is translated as CASSGRENQPQHF.

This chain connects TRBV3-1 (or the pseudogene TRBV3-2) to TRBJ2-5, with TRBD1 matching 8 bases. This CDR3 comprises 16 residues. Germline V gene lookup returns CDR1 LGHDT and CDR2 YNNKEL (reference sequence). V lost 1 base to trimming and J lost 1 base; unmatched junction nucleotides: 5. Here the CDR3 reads CASSQAGTGPQETQYF. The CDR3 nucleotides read TGTGCCAGCAGCCAAGCCGGGACAGGCCCCCAAGAGACCCAGTACTTC.

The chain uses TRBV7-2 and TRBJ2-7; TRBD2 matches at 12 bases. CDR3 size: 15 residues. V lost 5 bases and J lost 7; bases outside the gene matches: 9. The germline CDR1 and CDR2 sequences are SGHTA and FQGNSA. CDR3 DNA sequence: TGTGCCAGCAGCCTGACTAGCGGGGGCCCCGGTGAGCAGTACTTC. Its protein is CASSLTSGGPGEQYF.

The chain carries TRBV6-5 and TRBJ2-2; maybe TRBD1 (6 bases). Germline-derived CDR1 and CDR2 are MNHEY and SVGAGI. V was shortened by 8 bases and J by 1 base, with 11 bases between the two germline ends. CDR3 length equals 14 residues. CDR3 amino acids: CASQGQLNTGELFF. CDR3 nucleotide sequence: TGTGCCAGCCAAGGACAGCTGAACACCGGGGAGCTGTTTTTT.

CDR3 DNA sequence: TGTGCCAGCAGATGGGGTACAGGGGTTGCTGGGGAGCTGTTTTTT. Its protein is CASRWGTGVAGELFF. This chain links TRBV7-2 with TRBJ2-2; TRBD1 matches 7 bases. Germline V lookup: CDR1 SGHTA, CDR2 FQGNSA. The J segment lost 8 bases and the V segment lost 6 bases, leaving 12 bases of the junction unmatched. This CDR3 contains 15 residues.